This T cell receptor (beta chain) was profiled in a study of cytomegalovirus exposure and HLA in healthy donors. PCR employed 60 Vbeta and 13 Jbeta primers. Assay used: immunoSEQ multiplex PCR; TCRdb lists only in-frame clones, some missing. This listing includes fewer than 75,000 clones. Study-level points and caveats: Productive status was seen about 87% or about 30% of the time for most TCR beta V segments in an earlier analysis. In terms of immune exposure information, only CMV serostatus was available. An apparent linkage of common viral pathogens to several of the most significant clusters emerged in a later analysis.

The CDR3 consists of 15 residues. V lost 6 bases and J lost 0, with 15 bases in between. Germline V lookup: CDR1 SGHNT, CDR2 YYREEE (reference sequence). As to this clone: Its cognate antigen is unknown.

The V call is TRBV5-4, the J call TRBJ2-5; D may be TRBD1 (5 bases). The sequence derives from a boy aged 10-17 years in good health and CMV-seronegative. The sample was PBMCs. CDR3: CASNKGLEYQETQYF. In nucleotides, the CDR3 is TGTGCCAGCAATAAGGGGTTAGAGTACCAAGAGACCCAGTACTTC.